The rows below give T cell receptor beta chains drawn from one sample of a study of tumor and adjacent non-tumor tissue in lung cancer. MiXCR, run by TCRdb on the multiplex PCR reads, gives a single entry per CDR3 protein. This table holds about 85,000 distinct CDR3 sequences, around two thirds found once. Sequenced material: lung tumor tissue. All receptors come from a man in his 70s with non-small cell lung cancer. The CDR3 runs from the conserved cysteine through the conserved F or W. A D gene is named only where the DNA matches it firmly. Clone size is stated in some rows and not others, as once, few, many or a class when expanded.

NA | TRBJ2-5 | TRBV29-1 | TRBD2 | TGCAGCATTGATGAGCTAGCGGGGGAATTAAAAGAGACCCAGTACTTC | CSIDELAGELKETQYF
few | TRBJ2-3 | TRBV7-9 | NA | TGTGCCAGCAGCAACGCTCCATACACAGATACGCAGTATTTT | CASSNAPYTDTQYF
NA | TRBJ1-2 | TRBV20-1 | NA | TGCAGTGTTAGAGTGGAGACTGGCTACACCTTC | CSVRVETGYTF
NA | TRBJ1-2 | TRBV7-9 | NA | TGTGCCAGCAGCTTAGTAGGGGGGGTAGCTAACTATGGCTACACCTTC | CASSLVGGVANYGYTF
few | TRBJ2-5 | TRBV28 | NA | TGTGCCAGCAGAACCCCGCGGGGTGGCGAGACCCAGTACTTC | CASRTPRGGETQYF
few | TRBJ1-1 | TRBV6-2/TRBV6-3 | TRBD1 | TGTGTCAGCAGACGGACAGGAGATAACACTGAAGTTTTCTTT | CVSRRTGDNTEVFF
once | TRBJ2-3 | TRBV29-1 | NA | TGCAACATTGTTTCGGTGGCGGATACGCAGTATTTT | CNIVSVADTQYF
once | TRBJ1-1 | TRBV29-1 | NA | TGCAGCGTTGGTAGGGCAGTAGATACTGAAGCTTTCTTT | CSVGRAVDTEAFF
NA | TRBJ2-7 | TRBV28 | NA | TGTGCCAGCAGTTTAAATCTAGGTACCTCCTACGAGCAGTACTTC | CASSLNLGTSYEQYF
once | TRBJ2-1 | TRBV11-2 | NA | TGTGTCAGCTGCGTCCCCGGGACTCCGGAGTTCTTC | CVSCVPGTPEFF
many | TRBJ1-2 | TRBV12-3/TRBV12-4 | NA | TGTGCCAGCAGTTTGGACGGCTATGGCTACACCTTC | CASSLDGYGYTF
NA | TRBJ2-6 | TRBV28 | TRBD1 | TGTGCCAACACTTTGGGACAGGAGGCCGGGGCCAACGTCCTGACTTTC | CANTLGQEAGANVLTF
medium-sized | TRBJ2-2 | TRBV11-2 | NA | TGTGCCAGCAGCTTACAAGCCTGGACAGAGGAGCTGTTTTTT | CASSLQAWTEELFF
NA | TRBJ2-1 | TRBV6-2/TRBV6-3 | NA | TGTGCCAGCAGCAACTTAGGACAGAACCACACTGAGCATTTCTTC | CASSNLGQNHTEHFF
NA | TRBJ1-1 | TRBV7-3 | NA | TGTGCCAGCAGCATCTCGGGCGGGGCTGAAGCTTTCTTT | CASSISGGAEAFF
NA | TRBJ1-1 | TRBV11-2 | NA | TGTGCCAGCAACTTGCCCAGGCGAAACACTGAAGTTTTCTTT | CASNLPRRNTEVFF
NA | TRBJ2-7 | TRBV6-5 | NA | TGTGACAGCAGGCAGCGGGACAGCTACGAGCGGTACTTC | CDSRQRDSYERYF
NA | TRBJ2-4 | TRBV6-1 | NA | TGCGCCACCAGGGAGATAAACATTCAGTACTTC | CATREINIQYF
NA | TRBJ2-7 | TRBV11-2 | NA | TGTGCCAGGAGCGAGGGGAACAGAAACTGCGAGCAGTACTTC | CARSEGNRNCEQYF
NA | TRBJ2-7 | TRBV11-2 | NA | TGTGACATCAGCCCCACACGGTACGAGCAGTACTTC | CDISPTRYEQYF
NA | TRBJ1-2 | TRBV2 | NA | TGTGCCAGCAGGACGGGGGGGGACTATGGCTACACCTTC | CASRTGGDYGYTF
NA | TRBJ2-1 | TRBV11-2 | NA | TGTGCCAGCAGCTTACCTAGTCTGGATGGGCAATTCTTC | CASSLPSLDGQFF
once | TRBJ1-3 | TRBV6-5 | NA | TGTGCCAGCAGTTACTCTCGCCCGAGCTCTAGAAGCACCATACATTTT | CASSYSRPSSRSTIHF
NA | TRBJ2-2 | TRBV11-2 | NA | TGTGCCAGCAGCAGACAGCTAATCACCAGGGAGTTGTTTTTT | CASSRQLITRELFF
NA | TRBJ2-6 | TRBV7-9 | NA | TGTGCCAGACATGGGGGCGGCACCGACTCTGGGGCCAACGTCCTGACTTTC | CARHGGGTDSGANVLTF
NA | TRBJ2-6 | TRBV11-2 | NA | TGTGCCAGTATCTCCCCGTGGGGAAGAGGGGGCTCTGGGGCCAACGTCCTGACTTTC | CASISPWGRGGSGANVLTF
NA | TRBJ2-6 | TRBV12-3/TRBV12-4 | NA | TGTGCCTGCAGTCCGGGCCTGAAATCTGGGGCCAACGTCCTGACTTTC | CACSPGLKSGANVLTF
NA | TRBJ2-5 | TRBV6-6 | NA | TGTGCCAGCAGTTGCTTTATGGGGGGGCAGGAGACCCAGTACTTC | CASSCFMGGQETQYF
NA | TRBJ2-3 | TRBV6-5 | TRBD2 | TGTGACAGCAGCGGGGAACCGGTAACAGATACGCAATATTTT | CDSSGEPVTDTQYF
NA | TRBJ2-3 | TRBV29-1 | NA | TGCAGCACCTTCCGAACAGATACGCAGTATTTT | CSTFRTDTQYF
NA | TRBJ2-5 | TRBV5-4 | NA | TGTGCCAGCAGCTCGGAAACAGGTTCCGCCAGGGAGACCCAGTACTTC | CASSSETGSARETQYF
many | TRBJ1-1 | TRBV10-3 | NA | TGTGCCATCAGTGATCGGACAGTGAACACTGAAGCTTTCTTT | CAISDRTVNTEAFF
NA | TRBJ1-1 | TRBV30 | NA | TGTGCCTGGAGTGGACGACTGAACACTGAAGCTTTCTTT | CAWSGRLNTEAFF
NA | TRBJ2-7 | TRBV30 | NA | TGCGCCTGGACCTCCGGCGGATACGAGCAGTACTTC | CAWTSGGYEQYF
NA | TRBJ2-7 | TRBV14 | NA | TGTGCCGGCAGCCAGTCCTACGAGCAGTACTTC | CAGSQSYEQYF
NA | TRBJ1-4 | TRBV12-3/TRBV12-4 | NA | TGTGCCAGCAATTCCCTCCAGACATGGGCTAATGAAAAACTGTTTTTT | CASNSLQTWANEKLFF
NA | TRBJ1-5 | TRBV5-1 | NA | TGCGCCAGCAGCTTGGCAGGGAGCCCCCGTGAGCCCCAGCATTTT | CASSLAGSPREPQHF
many | TRBJ2-3 | TRBV4-1 | NA | TGCGCCAGCAGCCAAACCGGTGGGGCGCAGTATTTT | CASSQTGGAQYF
NA | TRBJ1-1 | TRBV11-1 | NA | TGTGCCAGCAGCCTCAACATTGAAGTTTTCTTT | CASSLNIEVFF
many | TRBJ1-2 | TRBV4-1 | TRBD1 | TGCGCCAGCAGCCGGGACAGGGTGAGCCCTGGCTACACCTTC | CASSRDRVSPGYTF
NA | TRBJ2-2 | TRBV29-1 | NA | TGCAGAGTCGCCACGTACACCGGGGAGCTGTTTTTT | CRVATYTGELFF
many | TRBJ2-4 | TRBV29-1 | TRBD2 | TGCAGCGTTGGGCCTAGCGGGAGGGGGGACATTCAGTACTTC | CSVGPSGRGDIQYF
many | TRBJ2-7 | TRBV6-5 | NA | TGTGCCAGCAGTTACCTTGCCGGCCCCCAGTACGAGCAGTACTTC | CASSYLAGPQYEQYF
many | TRBJ2-1 | TRBV5-4 | TRBD1 | TGTGCCAGCAGCTTCCTACAGGGGGCAAATGAGCAGTTCTTC | CASSFLQGANEQFF
many | TRBJ2-2 | TRBV4-1 | TRBD1 | TGCGCCAGCAGCCAACGGACAGGGTTCGCGAACACCGGGGAGCTGTTTTTT | CASSQRTGFANTGELFF
few | TRBJ2-1 | TRBV27 | NA | TGTGCCAGCAGTTTATACGGGAGCCAAAACAATGAGCAGTTCTTC | CASSLYGSQNNEQFF
NA | TRBJ2-6 | TRBV29-1 | TRBD1 | TGCAGCGTTGTTTACCCCCACAGGGGTAGTGGGGCCAACGTCCTGACTTTC | CSVVYPHRGSGANVLTF
NA | TRBJ2-5 | TRBV29-1 | TRBD1 | TGCACCGTAGGCGGTACCGGGACAGGGTTCCGAGAGACCCAGTACTTC | CTVGGTGTGFRETQYF
medium-sized | TRBJ2-5 | TRBV11-2 | NA | TGTGCCAGCAGCTTAGAAGGGGCCCGAGGGGAGACCCAGTACTTC | CASSLEGARGETQYF
NA | TRBJ2-5 | TRBV12-3/TRBV12-4 | TRBD2 | TGTGCCAGCAGTTATGGGACTAGCTCAGGGACCCAGTACTTC | CASSYGTSSGTQYF